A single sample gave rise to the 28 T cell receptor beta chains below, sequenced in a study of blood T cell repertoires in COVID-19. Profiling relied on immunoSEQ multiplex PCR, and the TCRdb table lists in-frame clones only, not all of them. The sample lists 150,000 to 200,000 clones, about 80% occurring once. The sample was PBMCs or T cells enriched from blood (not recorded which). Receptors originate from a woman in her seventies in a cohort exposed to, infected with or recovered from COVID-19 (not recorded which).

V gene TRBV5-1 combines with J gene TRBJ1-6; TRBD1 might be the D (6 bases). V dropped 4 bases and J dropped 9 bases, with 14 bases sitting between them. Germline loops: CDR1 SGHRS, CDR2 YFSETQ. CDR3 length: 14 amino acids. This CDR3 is CASSPTGPGSPLHF. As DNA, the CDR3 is TGCGCCAGCAGCCCTACAGGGCCAGGTTCACCCCTCCACTTT.

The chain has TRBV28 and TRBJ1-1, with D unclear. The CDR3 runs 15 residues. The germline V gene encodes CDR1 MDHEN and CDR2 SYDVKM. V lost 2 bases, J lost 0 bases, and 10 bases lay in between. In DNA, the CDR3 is TGTGCCAGCAGTTTAGATGGGAGCATGAACACTGAAGCTTTCTTT. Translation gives CASSLDGSMNTEAFF.

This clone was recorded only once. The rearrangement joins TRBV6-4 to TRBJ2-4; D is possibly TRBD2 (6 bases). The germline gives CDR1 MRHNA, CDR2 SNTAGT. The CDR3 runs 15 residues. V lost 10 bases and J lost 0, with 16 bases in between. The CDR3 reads CATWGRLLAKNIQYF. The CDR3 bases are TGTGCCACCTGGGGGAGGTTACTAGCCAAAAACATTCAGTACTTC.

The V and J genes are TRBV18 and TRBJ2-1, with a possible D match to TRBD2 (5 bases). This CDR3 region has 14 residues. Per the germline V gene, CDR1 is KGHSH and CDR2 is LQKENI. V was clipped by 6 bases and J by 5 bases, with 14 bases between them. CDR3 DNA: TGTGCCAGCTCTACCACGGGGTACCACAATGAGCAGTTCTTC. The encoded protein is CASSTTGYHNEQFF.

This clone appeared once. Here the CDR3 DNA reads TGTGCCAGCAGTTACGGCGAGACCCAGTACTTC. This encodes CASSYGETQYF. The chain recombines TRBV6-5 with TRBJ2-5; D unclear. The CDR3 has 11 residues. The germline V gene encodes CDR1 MNHEY and CDR2 SVGAGI. V dropped 2 bases and J dropped 5 bases, with 3 bases sitting between them.

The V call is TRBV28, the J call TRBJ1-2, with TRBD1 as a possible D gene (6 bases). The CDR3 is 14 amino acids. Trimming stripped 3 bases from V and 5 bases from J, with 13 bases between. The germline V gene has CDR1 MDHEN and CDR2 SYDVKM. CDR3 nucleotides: TGTGCCAGCAGTTTGGGCAGGGGAACTTATGGCTACACCTTC. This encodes CASSLGRGTYGYTF.

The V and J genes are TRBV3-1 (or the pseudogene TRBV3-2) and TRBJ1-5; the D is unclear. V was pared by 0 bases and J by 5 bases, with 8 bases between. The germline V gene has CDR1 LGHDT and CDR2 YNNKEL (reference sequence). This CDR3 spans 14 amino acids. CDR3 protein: CASSQDLQYQPQHF. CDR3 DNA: TGTGCCAGCAGCCAAGATCTACAGTATCAGCCCCAGCATTTT.

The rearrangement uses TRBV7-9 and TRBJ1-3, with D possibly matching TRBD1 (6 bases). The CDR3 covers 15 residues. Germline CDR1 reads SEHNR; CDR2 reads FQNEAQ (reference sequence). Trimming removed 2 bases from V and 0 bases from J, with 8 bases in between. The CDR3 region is CASSLRGSSGNTIYF. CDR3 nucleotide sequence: TGTGCCAGCAGCTTAAGGGGGTCCTCTGGAAACACCATATATTTT.

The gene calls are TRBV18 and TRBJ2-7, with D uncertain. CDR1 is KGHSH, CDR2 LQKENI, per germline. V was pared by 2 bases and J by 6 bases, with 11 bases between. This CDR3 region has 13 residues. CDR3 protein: CASSPSPDGEQYF. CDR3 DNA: TGTGCCAGCTCACCATCTCCAGATGGCGAGCAGTACTTC.

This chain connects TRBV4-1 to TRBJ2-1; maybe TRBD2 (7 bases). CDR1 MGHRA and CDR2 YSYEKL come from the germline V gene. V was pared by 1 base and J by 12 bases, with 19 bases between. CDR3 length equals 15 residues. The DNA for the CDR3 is TGCGCCAGCAGCCAAGTGGGGAGGGGGTCTTTATCGCAGTTCTTC. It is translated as CASSQVGRGSLSQFF.

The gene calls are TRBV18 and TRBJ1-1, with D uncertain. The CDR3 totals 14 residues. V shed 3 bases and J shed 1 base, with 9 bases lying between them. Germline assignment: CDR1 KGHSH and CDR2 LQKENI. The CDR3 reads CASSPVTENTEAFF. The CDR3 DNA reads TGTGCCAGCTCACCGGTTACAGAGAACACTGAAGCTTTCTTT. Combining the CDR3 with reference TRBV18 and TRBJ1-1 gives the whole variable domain NAGVMQNPRHLVRRRGQEARLRCSPMKGHSHVYWYRQLPEEGLKFMVYLQKENIIDESGMPKERFSAEFPKEGPSILRIQQVVRGDSAAYFCASSPVTENTEAFFGQGTRLTVV.

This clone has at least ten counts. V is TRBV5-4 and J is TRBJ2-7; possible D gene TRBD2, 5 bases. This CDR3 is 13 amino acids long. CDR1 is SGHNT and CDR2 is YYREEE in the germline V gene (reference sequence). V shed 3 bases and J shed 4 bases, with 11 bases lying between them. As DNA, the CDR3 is TGTGCCAGCAGCTCGGGATCCACTTACGAGCAGTACTTC. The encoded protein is CASSSGSTYEQYF. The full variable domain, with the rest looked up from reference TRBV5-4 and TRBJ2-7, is ETGVTQSPTHLIKTRGQQVTLRCSSQSGHNTVSWYQQALGQGPQFIFQYYREEENGRGNFPPRFSGLQFPNYSSELNVNALELDDSALYLCASSSGSTYEQYFGPGTRLTVT.

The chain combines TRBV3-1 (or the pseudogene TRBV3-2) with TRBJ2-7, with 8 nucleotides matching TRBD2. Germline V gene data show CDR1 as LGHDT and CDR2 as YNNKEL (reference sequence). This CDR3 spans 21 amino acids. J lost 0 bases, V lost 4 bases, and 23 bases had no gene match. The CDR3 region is CASSLPLPSGLVLSSSYEQYF. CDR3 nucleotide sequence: TGTGCCAGCAGCCTCCCACTTCCATCGGGACTAGTCCTCTCAAGCTCCTACGAGCAGTACTTC.

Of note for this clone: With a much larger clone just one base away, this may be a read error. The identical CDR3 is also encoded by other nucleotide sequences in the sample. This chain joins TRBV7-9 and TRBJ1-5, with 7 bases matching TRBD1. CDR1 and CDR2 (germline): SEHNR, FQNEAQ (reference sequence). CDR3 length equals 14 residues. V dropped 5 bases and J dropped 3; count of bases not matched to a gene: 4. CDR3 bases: TGTGCCAGCAGCCCGGGACAGTTCAATCAGCCCCAGCATTTT. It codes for CASSPGQFNQPQHF. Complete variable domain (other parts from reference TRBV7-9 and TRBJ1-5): DTGVSQNPRHKITKRGQNVTFRCDPISEHNRLYWYRQTLGQGPEFLTYFQNEAQLEKSRLLSDRFSAERPKGSFSTLEIQRTEQGDSAMYLCASSPGQFNQPQHFGDGTRLSIL.

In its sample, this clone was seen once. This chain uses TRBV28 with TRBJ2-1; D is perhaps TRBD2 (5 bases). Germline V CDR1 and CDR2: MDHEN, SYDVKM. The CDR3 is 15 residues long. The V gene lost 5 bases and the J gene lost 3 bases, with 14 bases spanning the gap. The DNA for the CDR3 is TGTGCCAGCAGTCCTGGGGAGCGTCACTACAATGAGCAGTTCTTC. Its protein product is CASSPGERHYNEQFF.

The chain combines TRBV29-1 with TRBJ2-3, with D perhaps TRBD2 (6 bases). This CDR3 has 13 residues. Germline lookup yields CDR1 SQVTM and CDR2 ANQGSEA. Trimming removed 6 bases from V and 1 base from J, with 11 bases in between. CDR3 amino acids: CSVDGGGTDTQYF. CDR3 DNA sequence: TGCAGCGTGGACGGCGGGGGCACAGATACGCAGTATTTT.

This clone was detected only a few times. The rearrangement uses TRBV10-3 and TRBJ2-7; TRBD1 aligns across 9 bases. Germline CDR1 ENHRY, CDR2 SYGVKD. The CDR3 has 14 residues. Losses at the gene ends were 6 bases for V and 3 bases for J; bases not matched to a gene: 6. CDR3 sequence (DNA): TGTGCCATCAGGCCGACAGGGGGGATCTACGAGCAGTACTTC. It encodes CAIRPTGGIYEQYF.

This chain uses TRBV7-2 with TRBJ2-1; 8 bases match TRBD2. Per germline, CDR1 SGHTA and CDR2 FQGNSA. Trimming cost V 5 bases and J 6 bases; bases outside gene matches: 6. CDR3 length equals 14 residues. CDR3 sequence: CASSPHRGGNEQFF. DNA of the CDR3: TGTGCCAGCAGCCCCCATCGGGGGGGCAATGAGCAGTTCTTC.

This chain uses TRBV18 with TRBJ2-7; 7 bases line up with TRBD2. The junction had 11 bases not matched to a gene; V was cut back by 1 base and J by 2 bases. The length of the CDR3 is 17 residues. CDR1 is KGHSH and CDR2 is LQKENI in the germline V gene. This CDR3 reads CASSPRFRLAAPYEQYF. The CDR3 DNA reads TGTGCCAGCTCACCACGTTTTCGGCTAGCGGCTCCCTACGAGCAGTACTTC.

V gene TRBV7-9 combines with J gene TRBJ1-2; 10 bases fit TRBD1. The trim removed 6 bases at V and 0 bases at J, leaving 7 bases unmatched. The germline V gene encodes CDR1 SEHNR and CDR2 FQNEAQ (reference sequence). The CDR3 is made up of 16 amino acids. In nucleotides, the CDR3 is TGTGCCAGCAGGCGACAGGGGGCGCGGGCTAACTATGGCTACACCTTC. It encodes CASRRQGARANYGYTF.

CDR3 nucleotide sequence: TGTGCCAGCAGCCTCCGACAGGGGGGCCCCTACGAGCAGTACTTC. This sequence encodes CASSLRQGGPYEQYF. The chain recombines TRBV7-8 with TRBJ2-7; 9 nucleotides line up with TRBD1. Germline V gene sequence: CDR1 SGHVS, CDR2 FQNEAQ. V trimming: 5 bases; J trimming: 2 bases; junction bases outside the gene matches: 7. This CDR3 has 15 amino acids.

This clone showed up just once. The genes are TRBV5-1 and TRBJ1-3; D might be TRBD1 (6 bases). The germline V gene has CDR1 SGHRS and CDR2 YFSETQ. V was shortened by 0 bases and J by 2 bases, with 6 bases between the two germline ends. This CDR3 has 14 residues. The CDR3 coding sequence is TGCGCCAGCAGCTTGGGGGACACTGGAAACACCATATATTTT. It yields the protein CASSLGDTGNTIYF.

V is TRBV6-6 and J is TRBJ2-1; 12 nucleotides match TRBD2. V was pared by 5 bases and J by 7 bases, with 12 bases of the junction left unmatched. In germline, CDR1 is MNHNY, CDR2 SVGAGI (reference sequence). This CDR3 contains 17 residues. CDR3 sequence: CASSPQRLAGVGNEQFF. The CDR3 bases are TGTGCCAGCAGTCCCCAGAGACTAGCGGGAGTTGGAAATGAGCAGTTCTTC.

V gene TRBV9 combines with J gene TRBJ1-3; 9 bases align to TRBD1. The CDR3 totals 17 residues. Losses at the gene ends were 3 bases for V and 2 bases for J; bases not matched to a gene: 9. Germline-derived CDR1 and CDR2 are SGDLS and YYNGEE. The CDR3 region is CASSATGQGSTGNTIYF. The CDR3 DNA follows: TGTGCCAGCAGCGCAACAGGACAGGGGTCTACTGGAAACACCATATATTTT.

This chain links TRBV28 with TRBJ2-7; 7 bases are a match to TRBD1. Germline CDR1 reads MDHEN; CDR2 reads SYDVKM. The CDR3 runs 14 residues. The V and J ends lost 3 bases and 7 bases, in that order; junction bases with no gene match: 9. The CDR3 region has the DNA TGTGCCAGCAGTTTCCTGTCCGGGACAGATGAGCAGTACTTC. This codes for CASSFLSGTDEQYF.

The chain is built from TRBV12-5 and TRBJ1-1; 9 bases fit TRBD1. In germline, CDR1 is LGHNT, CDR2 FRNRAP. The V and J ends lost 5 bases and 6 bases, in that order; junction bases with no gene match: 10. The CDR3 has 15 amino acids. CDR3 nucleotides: TGTGCTAGTGGTCTGAATCCGGGACAGGGACCTGAAGCTTTCTTT. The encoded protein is CASGLNPGQGPEAFF. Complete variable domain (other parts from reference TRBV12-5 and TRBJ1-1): DARVTQTPRHKVTEMGQEVTMRCQPILGHNTVFWYRQTMMQGLELLAYFRNRAPLDDSGMPKDRFSAEMPDATLATLKIQPSEPRDSAVYFCASGLNPGQGPEAFFGQGTRLTVV.

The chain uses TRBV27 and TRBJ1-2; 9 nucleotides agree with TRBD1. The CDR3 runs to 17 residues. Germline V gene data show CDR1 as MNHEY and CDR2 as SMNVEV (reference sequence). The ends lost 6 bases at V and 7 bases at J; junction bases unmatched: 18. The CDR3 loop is CASSRTGGVQPRSGYTF. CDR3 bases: TGTGCCAGCAGCCGAACAGGGGGCGTCCAACCCAGGAGTGGCTACACCTTC.

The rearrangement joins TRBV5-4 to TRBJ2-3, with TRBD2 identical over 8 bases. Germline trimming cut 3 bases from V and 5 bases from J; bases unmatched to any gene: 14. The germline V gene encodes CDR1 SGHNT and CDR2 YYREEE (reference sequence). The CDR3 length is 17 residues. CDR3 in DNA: TGTGCCAGCAGCTCCGCCCCTAGCGGGCCCAGAGTAGATACGCAGTATTTT. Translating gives CASSSAPSGPRVDTQYF.